This is a list of T cell receptor beta chains from one sample in a study of blood T cell repertoires in COVID-19. Repertoires were generated with immunoSEQ multiplex PCR, while TCRdb's copy carries only in-frame clones and drops some. Seen here are about 400,000 clones, approximately 86% observed once, and the top ten hold approximately 2%. Sample: PBMCs or T cells enriched from blood (not recorded which). All receptors derive from a woman aged 35 to 49 with acute COVID-19. Both conserved end residues are part of each CDR3. The D gene is left open where the match is weak. Rows may omit the clone size; those that give it use once, few, many or a size class.

V	size	D	J	CDR3	DNA
TRBV7-9	.	TRBD1	TRBJ2-5	CASSLGQGQETQYF	TGTGCCAGCAGCTTAGGACAGGGCCAAGAGACCCAGTACTTC
TRBV6-4	.	.	TRBJ2-3	CASSDDSGGTQYF	TGTGCCAGCAGTGACGACTCGGGTGGAACGCAGTATTTT
TRBV10-3	once	TRBD1	TRBJ1-1	CAIISTPTGWNTEAFF	TGTGCCATCATCTCCACCCCGACAGGGTGGAACACTGAAGCTTTCTTT
TRBV19	.	.	TRBJ1-2	CASSLQGIESGYTF	TGTGCCAGTAGCTTACAGGGAATAGAGTCCGGCTACACCTTC
TRBV2	.	TRBD2	TRBJ2-2	CASRGGRSGLVPGELFF	TGTGCCAGCAGGGGGGGCCGATCGGGACTAGTCCCCGGGGAGCTGTTTTTT
TRBV6-1	.	.	TRBJ2-1	CASSEGPGYNEQFF	TGTGCCAGCAGTGAAGGCCCGGGTTACAATGAGCAGTTCTTC
TRBV15	.	TRBD2	TRBJ2-7	CATSSGLAGGSSYEQYF	TGTGCCACCAGTTCGGGACTAGCGGGGGGATCTTCCTACGAGCAGTACTTC
TRBV14	.	.	TRBJ1-2	CASSPDSFGGYTF	TGTGCCAGCAGCCCAGATTCCTTCGGTGGCTACACCTTC
TRBV13	.	.	TRBJ1-2	CASSYSGDYGYTF	TGTGCCAGCTCCTACTCGGGTGACTATGGCTACACCTTC
TRBV18	.	.	TRBJ2-3	CASSPRTKPSTDTQYF	TGTGCCAGCTCACCACGGACAAAGCCTAGCACAGATACGCAGTATTTT
TRBV2	few	.	TRBJ2-7	CASSEASGGPFYEQYF	TGTGCCAGCAGTGAAGCGTCAGGAGGTCCCTTCTACGAGCAGTACTTC
TRBV5-4	.	.	TRBJ2-7	CASSLGQRYEQYF	TGTGCCAGCAGCTTAGGACAGAGGTACGAGCAGTACTTC
TRBV7-8	.	.	TRBJ1-2	CASSLVGGRDGYTF	TGTGCCAGCAGCTTAGTAGGGGGAAGGGATGGCTACACCTTC
TRBV5-4	.	TRBD1	TRBJ1-1	CASTGQGADTEAFF	TGTGCCAGCACCGGACAGGGGGCGGACACTGAAGCTTTCTTT
TRBV5-1	.	.	TRBJ2-1	CASSLSGGPLDEQFF	TGCGCCAGCAGCTTGTCGGGGGGCCCGCTCGATGAGCAGTTCTTC
TRBV30	.	.	TRBJ1-6	CAWSVFGQGYNSPLHF	TGTGCCTGGAGTGTATTTGGGCAGGGCTATAATTCACCCCTCCACTTT
TRBV7-6	.	TRBD2	TRBJ2-5	CASSPNPIAGGLETQYF	TGTGCCAGCAGCCCCAATCCCATAGCGGGGGGGCTGGAGACCCAGTACTTC
TRBV6-4	.	.	TRBJ1-6	CASSDLVRGSPLHF	TGTGCCAGCAGTGATCTGGTCAGAGGGTCACCCCTCCACTTT
TRBV21-1	.	.	TRBJ2-7	CASNPETGEVTYEQYF	TGTGCCAGCAATCCCGAAACCGGAGAGGTGACGTACGAGCAGTACTTC
TRBV21-1	.	.	TRBJ2-3	CASSKVHWDYPGTDTQYF	TGTGCCAGCAGCAAAGTACATTGGGACTACCCTGGCACAGATACGCAGTATTTT
TRBV5-1	.	.	TRBJ2-2	CASSSLRGRWAGELFF	TGCGCCAGCAGCTCCCTGCGGGGGCGGTGGGCCGGGGAGCTGTTTTTT
TRBV19	few	.	TRBJ1-5	CASAYGGRQPQHF	TGTGCCAGCGCCTATGGGGGCAGACAGCCCCAGCATTTT
TRBV9	.	TRBD1	TRBJ1-1	CASSPGTGSNTEAFF	TGTGCCAGCAGCCCAGGGACAGGGTCGAACACTGAAGCTTTCTTT
TRBV25-1	once	TRBD1	TRBJ1-2	CASSEIGTGNPYTF	TGTGCCAGCAGTGAAATTGGGACAGGGAATCCCTACACCTTC
TRBV4-1	.	.	TRBJ2-7	CASSQATGSYEQYF	TGCGCCAGCAGCCAAGCCACAGGATCCTACGAGCAGTACTTC
TRBV19	.	TRBD1	TRBJ2-6	CASSKQGTNVLTF	TGTGCCAGTAGTAAACAGGGGACCAACGTCCTGACTTTC
TRBV15	.	.	TRBJ1-1	CATSRVGVVMNTEAFF	TGTGCCACCAGCAGAGTAGGGGTTGTAATGAACACTGAAGCTTTCTTT
TRBV9	.	.	TRBJ1-5	CASSVTGSLNQPQHF	TGTGCCAGCAGCGTAACAGGGTCCCTTAATCAGCCCCAGCATTTT
TRBV15	.	TRBD1	TRBJ2-5	CATSRTGLGETQYF	TGTGCCACCAGCAGGACAGGGCTTGGAGAGACCCAGTACTTC
TRBV7-9	.	TRBD2	TRBJ2-3	CASSLGGLNTQYF	TGTGCCAGCAGCTTAGGGGGACTAAATACGCAGTATTTT
TRBV20-1	once	.	TRBJ2-3	CSASRGGTSSTDTQYF	TGCAGTGCTAGTAGGGGGGGCACCTCTAGCACAGATACGCAGTATTTT
TRBV11-2	once	.	TRBJ1-1	CASRRTANTEAFF	TGTGCCAGCAGACGTACAGCGAACACTGAAGCTTTCTTT
TRBV30	.	.	TRBJ1-1	CAWTRLPGQTAFF	TGTGCCTGGACCCGCCTACCCGGACAGACGGCTTTCTTT
TRBV29-1	.	.	TRBJ1-1	CSVAFGTEAFF	TGCAGCGTTGCATTCGGCACTGAAGCTTTCTTT
TRBV6-5	.	.	TRBJ1-5	CASSYSSGGDQPQHF	TGTGCCAGCAGTTACTCGTCGGGGGGGGATCAGCCCCAGCATTTT
TRBV19	.	TRBD1	TRBJ1-2	CASSPQTGDYGYTF	TGTGCCAGTAGTCCTCAGACAGGGGACTATGGCTACACCTTC
TRBV7-2	.	.	TRBJ2-5	CASSLYVASGETQYF	TGTGCCAGCAGCTTATATGTAGCGAGCGGGGAGACCCAGTACTTC
TRBV19	.	TRBD1	TRBJ1-5	CASSIGQEYSNQPQHF	TGTGCCAGTAGCATCGGACAGGAATATAGCAATCAGCCCCAGCATTTT
TRBV5-6	.	.	TRBJ1-2	CASSSGLLGYGYTF	TGTGCCAGCAGCAGCGGACTCCTCGGCTATGGCTACACCTTC
TRBV19	.	TRBD1	TRBJ1-1	CASSPYGQGRTEAFF	TGTGCCAGTAGTCCCTATGGACAGGGAAGGACTGAAGCTTTCTTT
TRBV2	.	.	TRBJ1-4	CASSYPTATNEKLFF	TGTGCCAGCAGTTACCCGACAGCAACTAATGAAAAACTGTTTTTT
TRBV3-1/TRBV3-2	few	.	TRBJ1-2	CASSQAVGSLYYGYTF	TGTGCCAGCAGCCAAGCAGTCGGGTCGCTCTACTATGGCTACACCTTC
TRBV5-5	.	TRBD1	TRBJ1-2	CASSLDRGGYTF	TGTGCCAGCAGCTTGGACAGGGGAGGCTACACCTTC
TRBV15	.	.	TRBJ1-3	CATSSVSFSGNTIYF	TGTGCCACCAGCAGCGTCTCGTTCTCTGGAAACACCATATATTTT
TRBV19	once	TRBD1	TRBJ1-1	CASKPPGTANTEAFF	TGTGCCAGTAAACCCCCAGGGACAGCGAACACTGAAGCTTTCTTT
TRBV7-9	.	.	TRBJ2-7	CASSLLPHPKYEQYF	TGTGCCAGCAGCTTACTCCCACACCCGAAATACGAGCAGTACTTC
TRBV30	.	.	TRBJ1-2	CAWTVGGNYGYTF	TGTGCCTGGACCGTGGGGGGGAACTATGGCTACACCTTC
TRBV3-1/TRBV3-2	.	TRBD2	TRBJ2-7	CASSRERGYEQYF	TGTGCCAGCAGCCGAGAGCGGGGTTACGAGCAGTACTTC
TRBV5-8	.	TRBD1	TRBJ1-2	CASSLEVGTVTF	TGTGCCAGCAGCTTGGAGGTCGGGACAGTAACCTTC
TRBV7-2	once	TRBD2	TRBJ2-3	CASSRGGPLLDTQYF	TGTGCCAGCAGCCGCGGGGGGCCCTTACTAGATACGCAGTATTTT
TRBV19	.	TRBD1	TRBJ1-5	CASTTGTGADQPQHF	TGTGCCAGTACCACCGGGACAGGGGCGGATCAGCCCCAGCATTTT
TRBV5-8	few	TRBD1	TRBJ1-6	CASSFRGDNSPLHF	TGTGCCAGCAGCTTCAGGGGGGATAATTCACCCCTCCACTTT
TRBV5-1	once	TRBD1	TRBJ2-2	CASSSRTGSGELFF	TGCGCCAGCAGCTCGCGGACAGGGAGCGGGGAGCTGTTTTTT